The clone carrying this TCR beta chain has more than one count but fewer than ten. Its antigen is not identified. The record originates from a study of molecular identifiers for immune sequencing clone quantification. V dropped 6 bases and J dropped 2; count of bases not matched to a gene: 7. Per the germline V gene, CDR1 is SEHNR and CDR2 is FQNEAQ (reference sequence). This CDR3 has 16 residues. TCRdb recomputed calls from the PCR reads with MiXCR, one row per CDR3 protein. This sample carries around 460,000 distinct CDR3 sequences, about a fifth of them seen once, and the ten largest clones take around 0.86%. Study outcomes and limitations: One cell's worth of spiked Jurkat TCR RNA was reportedly detectable among 850,000 to 1,000,000 naive cells. The share of molecules held by clones above 20 RNA copies was over 97% in effector cells and under 1% in naive cells.

Every naive CD8 library was made from between roughly 17,000 and 1,100,000 sorted cells with 10%, 30% or 50% RNA. The authors gated naive CD8 T cells as CD8+CD4-CCR7+CD45RA+ for sorting. The receptor comes from a human donor in good health. Some libraries in this study had Jurkat cell RNA spiked in. This chain links TRBV7-9 with TRBJ2-2; TRBD1 matches at 9 bases. Sequenced material: naive CD8+ T cells from blood, with Jurkat cell RNA spiked in. Subset of the sample: FACS-sorted CD8+CD4-CCR7+CD45RA+ naive T cells. The CDR3 here is CASRRPGQGNTGELFF. The CDR3 DNA sequence: TGTGCCAGCAGGCGCCCGGGACAGGGAAACACCGGGGAGCTGTTTTTT.